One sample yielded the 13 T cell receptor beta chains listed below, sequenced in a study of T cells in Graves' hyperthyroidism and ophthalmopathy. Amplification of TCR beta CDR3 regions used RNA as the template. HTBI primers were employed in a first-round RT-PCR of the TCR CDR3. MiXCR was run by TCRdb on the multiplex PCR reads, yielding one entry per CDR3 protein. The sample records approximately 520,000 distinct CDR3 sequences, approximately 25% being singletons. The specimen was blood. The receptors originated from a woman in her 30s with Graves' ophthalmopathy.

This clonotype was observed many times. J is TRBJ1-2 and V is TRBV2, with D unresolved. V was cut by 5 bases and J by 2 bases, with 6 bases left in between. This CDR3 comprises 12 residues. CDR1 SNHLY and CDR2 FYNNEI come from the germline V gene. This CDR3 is CASSPMNYGYTF. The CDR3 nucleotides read TGTGCCAGCAGTCCGATGAACTATGGCTACACCTTC.

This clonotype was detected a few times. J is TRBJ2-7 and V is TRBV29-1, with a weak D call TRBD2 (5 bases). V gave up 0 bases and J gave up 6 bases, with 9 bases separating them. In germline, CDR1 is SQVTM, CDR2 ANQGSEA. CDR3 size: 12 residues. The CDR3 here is CSVEEGTSEQYF. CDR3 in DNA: TGCAGCGTTGAAGAAGGAACTAGCGAGCAGTACTTC.

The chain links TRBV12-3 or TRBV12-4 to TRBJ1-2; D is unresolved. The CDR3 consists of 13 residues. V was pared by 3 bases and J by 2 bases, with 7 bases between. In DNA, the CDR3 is TGTGCCAGCAGTTTTAGCGAAAACTATGGCTACACCTTC. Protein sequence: CASSFSENYGYTF.

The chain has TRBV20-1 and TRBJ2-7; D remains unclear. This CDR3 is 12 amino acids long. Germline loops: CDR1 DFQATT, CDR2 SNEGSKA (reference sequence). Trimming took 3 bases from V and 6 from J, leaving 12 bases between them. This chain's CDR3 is CSASVAVGEQYF. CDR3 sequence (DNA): TGCAGTGCTAGTGTCGCAGTGGGCGAGCAGTACTTC.

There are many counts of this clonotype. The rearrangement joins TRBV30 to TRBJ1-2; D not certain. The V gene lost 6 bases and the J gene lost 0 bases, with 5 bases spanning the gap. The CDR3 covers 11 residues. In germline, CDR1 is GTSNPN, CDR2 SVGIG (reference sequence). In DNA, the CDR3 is TGTGCCTGCGGGACTAACTATGGCTACACCTTC. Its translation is CACGTNYGYTF.

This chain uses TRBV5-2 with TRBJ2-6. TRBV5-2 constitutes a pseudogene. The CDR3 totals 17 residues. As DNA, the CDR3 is TGTGCCAGCAGCGTCGGCAGGTCGAACTCTGGGGCCAACGTCCTGACTTTC. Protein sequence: CASSVGRSNSGANVLTF.

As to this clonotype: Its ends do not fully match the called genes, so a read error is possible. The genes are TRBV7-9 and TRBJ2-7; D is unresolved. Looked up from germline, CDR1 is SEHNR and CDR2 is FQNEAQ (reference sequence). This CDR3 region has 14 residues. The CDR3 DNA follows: TGTGCCAGCAGCTTAGAGGGTTCAACCTACAAGCAGTACTTC. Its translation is CASSLEGSTYKQYF.

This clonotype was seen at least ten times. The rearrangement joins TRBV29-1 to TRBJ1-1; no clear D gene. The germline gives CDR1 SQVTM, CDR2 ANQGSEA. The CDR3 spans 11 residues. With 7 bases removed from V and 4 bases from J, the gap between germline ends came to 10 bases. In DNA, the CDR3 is TGCAGCGCCTCCCGGGGCACTGAAGCTTTCTTT. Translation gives CSASRGTEAFF.

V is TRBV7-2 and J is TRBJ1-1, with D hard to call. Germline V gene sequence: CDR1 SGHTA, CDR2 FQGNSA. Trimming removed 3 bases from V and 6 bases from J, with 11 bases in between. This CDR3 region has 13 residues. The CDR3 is CASSFWAGAEAFF. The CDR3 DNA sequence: TGTGCCAGCAGCTTTTGGGCCGGCGCTGAAGCTTTCTTT.

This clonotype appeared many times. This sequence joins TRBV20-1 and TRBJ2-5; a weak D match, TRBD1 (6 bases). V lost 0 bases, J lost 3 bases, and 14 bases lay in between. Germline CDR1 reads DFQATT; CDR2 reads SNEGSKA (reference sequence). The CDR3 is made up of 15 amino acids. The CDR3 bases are TGCAGTGCTAGAGATTGGGCCAGGGGTGAAGAGACCCAGTACTTC. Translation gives CSARDWARGEETQYF.

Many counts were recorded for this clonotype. The CDR3 loop is CASSYRGNDGYTF. CDR3 sequence (DNA): TGTGCCAGCAGTTACAGAGGGAACGATGGCTACACCTTC. The chain combines TRBV6-2 or TRBV6-3 with TRBJ1-2, with D unresolved. This CDR3 spans 13 amino acids. Trimming shortened V by 2 bases and J by 6 bases, and 10 bases separated the two germline ends. CDR1 is MNHEY and CDR2 is SVGEGT in the germline V gene.

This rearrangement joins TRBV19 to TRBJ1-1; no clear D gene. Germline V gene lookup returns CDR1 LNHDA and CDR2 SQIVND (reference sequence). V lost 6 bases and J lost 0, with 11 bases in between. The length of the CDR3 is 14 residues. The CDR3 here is CASRVRSMNTEAFF. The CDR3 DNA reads TGTGCCAGTAGAGTGAGGTCAATGAACACTGAAGCTTTCTTT.

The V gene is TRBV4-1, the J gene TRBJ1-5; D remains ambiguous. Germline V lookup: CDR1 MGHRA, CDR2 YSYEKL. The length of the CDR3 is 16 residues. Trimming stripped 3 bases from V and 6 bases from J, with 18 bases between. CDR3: CASSHHPKTAVQPQHF. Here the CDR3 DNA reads TGCGCCAGCAGCCACCATCCTAAAACAGCGGTTCAGCCCCAGCATTTT.